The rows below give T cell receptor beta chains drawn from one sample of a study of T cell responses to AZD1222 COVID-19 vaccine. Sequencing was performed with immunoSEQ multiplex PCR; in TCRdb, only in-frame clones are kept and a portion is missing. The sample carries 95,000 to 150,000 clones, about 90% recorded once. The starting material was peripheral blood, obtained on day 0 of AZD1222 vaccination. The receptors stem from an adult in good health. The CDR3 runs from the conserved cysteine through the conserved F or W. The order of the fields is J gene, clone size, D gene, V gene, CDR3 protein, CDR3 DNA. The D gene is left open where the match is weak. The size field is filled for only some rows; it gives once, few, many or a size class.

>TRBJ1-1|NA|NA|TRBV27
CASSLSGSMNTEAFF
TGTGCCAGCAGTTTATCAGGGTCCATGAACACTGAAGCTTTCTTT
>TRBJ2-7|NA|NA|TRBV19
CASSIVPGDSYEQYF
TGTGCCAGTAGTATAGTCCCGGGGGACTCCTACGAGCAGTACTTC
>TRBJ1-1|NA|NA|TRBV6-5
CASTSGANTEAFF
TGTGCCAGCACCTCAGGGGCGAACACTGAAGCTTTCTTT
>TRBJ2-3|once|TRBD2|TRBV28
CASSSPAGGGADTQYF
TGTGCCAGCAGCTCCCCGGCCGGGGGGGGAGCAGATACGCAGTATTTT
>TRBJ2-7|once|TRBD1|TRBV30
CACHTGVIDEQYF
TGTGCCTGTCACACAGGGGTAATAGACGAGCAGTACTTC
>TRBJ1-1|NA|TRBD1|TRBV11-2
CASSLSRTGYTEAFF
TGTGCCAGCAGCTTATCTCGGACAGGTTATACTGAAGCTTTCTTT
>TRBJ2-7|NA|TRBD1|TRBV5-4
CASSLGQGAHLPAVHGTQYF
TGTGCCAGCAGCTTGGGACAGGGGGCGCATCTTCCAGCGGTCCATGGGACGCAGTACTTC
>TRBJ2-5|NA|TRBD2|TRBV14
CASSQVGRELEETQYF
TGTGCCAGCAGCCAAGTTGGGCGGGAGCTCGAGGAGACCCAGTACTTC
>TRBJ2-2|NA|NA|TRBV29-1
CSAQVHGRELFF
TGCAGCGCACAAGTCCACGGCCGAGAGCTGTTTTTT
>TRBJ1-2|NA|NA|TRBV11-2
CASSLASRANYGYTF
TGTGCCAGCAGCTTAGCTTCACGTGCTAACTATGGCTACACCTTC
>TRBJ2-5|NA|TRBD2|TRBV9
CASSERGTSGSEETQYF
TGTGCCAGCAGCGAACGAGGGACTAGCGGGAGCGAGGAGACCCAGTACTTC
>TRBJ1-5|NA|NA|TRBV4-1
CASSLTLSSNQPQHF
TGCGCCAGCAGCCTTACCCTAAGTAGCAATCAGCCCCAGCATTTT
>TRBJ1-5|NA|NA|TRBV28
CASSPDGDQPQHF
TGTGCCAGCAGCCCCGACGGAGATCAGCCCCAGCATTTT
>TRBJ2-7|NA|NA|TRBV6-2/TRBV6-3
CASSRVPGTVYEQYF
TGTGCCAGCAGTCGAGTCCCCGGGACTGTTTACGAGCAGTACTTC
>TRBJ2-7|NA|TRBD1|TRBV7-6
CASSTGGAIDEQYF
TGTGCCAGCAGCACAGGGGGCGCAATTGACGAGCAGTACTTC
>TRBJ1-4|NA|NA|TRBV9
CASSPTGEEKLFF
TGTGCCAGCAGCCCGACAGGAGAGGAAAAACTGTTTTTT
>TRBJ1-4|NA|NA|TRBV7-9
CASLSGGDGGEKLFF
TGTGCCAGCCTCTCAGGTGGGGACGGTGGTGAAAAACTGTTTTTT
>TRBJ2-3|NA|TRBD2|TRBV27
CASSSRTSGRALTQYF
TGTGCCAGCAGTTCCCGGACTAGCGGGAGGGCCTTGACGCAGTATTTT
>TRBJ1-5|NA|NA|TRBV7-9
CASSSTQPGHSNSNQPQHF
TGTGCCAGCAGCTCAACACAGCCGGGACACTCAAATAGCAATCAGCCCCAGCATTTT
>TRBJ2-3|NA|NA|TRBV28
CASSPDYSISSTDTQYF
TGTGCCAGCAGCCCGGACTACAGCATTTCTAGCACAGATACGCAGTATTTT
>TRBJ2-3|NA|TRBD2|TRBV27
CASSFKAGAQDTQYF
TGTGCCAGCAGTTTCAAGGCGGGAGCACAAGATACGCAGTATTTT
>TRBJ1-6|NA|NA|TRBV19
CASSTIIRNSPLHF
TGTGCCAGTAGTACAATTATTCGGAATTCACCCCTCCACTTT
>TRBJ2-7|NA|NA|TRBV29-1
CSVDPSGQSYEQYF
TGCAGCGTTGACCCCAGTGGGCAGTCCTACGAGCAGTACTTC
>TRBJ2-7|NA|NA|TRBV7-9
CASSPGGTQVYEQYF
TGTGCCAGCAGCCCAGGGGGGACTCAGGTCTACGAGCAGTACTTC
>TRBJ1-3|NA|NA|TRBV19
CASRTTPSSGNTIYF
TGTGCCAGTAGGACCACACCAAGCTCTGGAAACACCATATATTTT
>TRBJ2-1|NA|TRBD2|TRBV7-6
CASSLDPAGYNEQFF
TGTGCCAGCAGCTTAGATCCAGCGGGGTACAATGAGCAGTTCTTC
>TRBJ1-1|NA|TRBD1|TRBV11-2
CASSPAGQGIVGAFF
TGTGCCAGCAGCCCAGCGGGACAGGGAATTGTGGGAGCTTTCTTT
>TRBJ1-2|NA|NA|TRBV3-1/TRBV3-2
CASSRRVTRYGYTF
TGTGCCAGCAGCCGGCGGGTCACCCGCTATGGCTACACCTTC
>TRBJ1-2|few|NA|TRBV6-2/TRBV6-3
CASSYAGAPNYGYTF
TGTGCCAGCAGTTACGCAGGAGCCCCTAACTATGGCTACACCTTC
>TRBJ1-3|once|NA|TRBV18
CASSPSQWGGNTIYF
TGTGCCAGCTCACCTTCCCAGTGGGGTGGAAACACCATATATTTT
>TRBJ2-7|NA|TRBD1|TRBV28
CASSRWDRVYEQYF
TGTGCCAGCAGTCGGTGGGACAGGGTGTACGAGCAGTACTTC
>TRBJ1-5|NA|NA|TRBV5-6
CASSLGAAARTSNQPQHF
TGTGCCAGCAGCTTGGGTGCGGCGGCCAGGACTAGCAATCAGCCCCAGCATTTT
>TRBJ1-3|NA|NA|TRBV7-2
CASWGVRSGNTIYF
TGTGCCAGCTGGGGGGTACGCTCTGGAAACACCATATATTTT
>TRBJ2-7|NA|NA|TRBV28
CASNVPQGYEQYF
TGTGCCAGCAACGTACCACAGGGCTACGAGCAGTACTTC
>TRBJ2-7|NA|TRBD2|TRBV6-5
CASSPGLAAPYEQYF
TGTGCCAGCAGTCCTGGGCTAGCGGCACCCTACGAGCAGTACTTC
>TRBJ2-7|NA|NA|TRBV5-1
CASSLAGSGYEQYF
TGCGCCAGCAGCTTGGCCGGGAGCGGTTACGAGCAGTACTTC
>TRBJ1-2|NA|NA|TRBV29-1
CSARVGALDGYTF
TGCAGCGCCCGCGTGGGGGCATTGGATGGCTACACCTTC
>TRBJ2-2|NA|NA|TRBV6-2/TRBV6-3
CASSKSPTTGELFF
TGTGCCAGCAGTAAGAGCCCCACCACCGGGGAGCTGTTTTTT
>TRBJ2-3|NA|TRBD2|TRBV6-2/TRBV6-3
CASSYSRGDADTQYF
TGTGCCAGCAGTTACTCGCGGGGGGACGCGGATACGCAGTATTTT
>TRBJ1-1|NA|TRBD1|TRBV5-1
CASSLDSVGQGGTEAFF
TGCGCCAGCAGCTTGGACTCTGTAGGACAGGGGGGAACTGAAGCTTTCTTT
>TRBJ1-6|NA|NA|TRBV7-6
CASSLVAGEDSPLHF
TGTGCCAGCAGCTTAGTTGCAGGGGAGGATTCACCCCTCCACTTT
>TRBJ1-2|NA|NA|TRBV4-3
CASSQFGGVGGYTF
TGCGCCAGCAGCCAATTCGGGGGAGTGGGTGGCTACACCTTC
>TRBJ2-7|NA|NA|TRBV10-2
CASSESPKLSEQYF
TGCGCCAGCAGTGAGTCCCCAAAACTCTCCGAGCAGTACTTC
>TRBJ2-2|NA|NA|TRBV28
CASSLGSLNTGELFF
TGTGCCAGCAGTTTAGGCAGCTTAAACACCGGGGAGCTGTTTTTT
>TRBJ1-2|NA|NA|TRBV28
CASSLPGVHYGYTF
TGTGCCAGCAGTTTACCCGGGGTGCACTATGGCTACACCTTC
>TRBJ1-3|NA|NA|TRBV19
CASSTTAGNTIYF
TGTGCCAGTAGTACGACAGCTGGAAACACCATATATTTT
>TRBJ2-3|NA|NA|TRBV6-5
CASSSQQASTDTQYF
TGTGCCAGCAGTTCCCAGCAGGCGAGCACAGATACGCAGTATTTT
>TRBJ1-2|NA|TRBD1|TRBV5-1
CASSLGQGEGYTF
TGCGCCAGCAGCTTGGGACAGGGGGAAGGCTACACCTTC
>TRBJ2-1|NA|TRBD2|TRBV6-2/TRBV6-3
CASSLTAVAGPYNEQFF
TGTGCCAGCAGTCTAACCGCGGTAGCGGGTCCCTACAATGAGCAGTTCTTC
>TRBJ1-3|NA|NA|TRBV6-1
CASSEQAGNTIYF
TGTGCCAGCAGTGAGCAGGCTGGAAACACCATATATTTT
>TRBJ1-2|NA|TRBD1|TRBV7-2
CASSTETGGSYTF
TGTGCCAGCAGCACTGAAACAGGGGGTAGCTACACCTTC
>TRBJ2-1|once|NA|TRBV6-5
CASSPTSYNEQFF
TGTGCCAGCAGTCCAACTAGCTACAATGAGCAGTTCTTC
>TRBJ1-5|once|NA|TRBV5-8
CASSFPSARGSDQPQHF
TGTGCCAGCAGCTTTCCGTCGGCCCGGGGATCCGATCAGCCCCAGCATTTT
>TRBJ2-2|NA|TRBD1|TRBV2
CASSYRDRRNTGELFF
TGTGCCAGCAGTTACCGGGACAGGAGAAACACCGGGGAGCTGTTTTTT
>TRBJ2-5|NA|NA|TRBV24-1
CATSDLSVSETQYF
TGTGCCACCAGTGATTTGTCAGTTTCAGAGACCCAGTACTTC
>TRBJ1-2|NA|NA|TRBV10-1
CASRVGQGRHYGYTF
TGCGCCAGCAGGGTCGGGCAGGGGCGCCACTATGGCTACACCTTC
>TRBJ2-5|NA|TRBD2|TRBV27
CASSHNPGGLRGGKETQYF
TGTGCCAGCAGCCACAACCCGGGGGGGTTGAGGGGCGGTAAAGAGACCCAGTACTTC
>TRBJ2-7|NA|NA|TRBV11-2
CASKESYEQYF
TGTGCCAGCAAGGAGTCATACGAGCAGTACTTC
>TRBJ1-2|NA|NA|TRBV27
CASSSSASQFYGYTF
TGTGCCAGCAGTTCCTCCGCCTCCCAGTTCTATGGCTACACCTTC